This is a list of T cell receptor beta chains from one sample in a study of cytomegalovirus exposure and HLA in healthy donors. Some clones are missing from TCRdb's copy, which holds only in-frame ones; the method was immunoSEQ multiplex PCR. The data show about 200,000 clones, about 81% seen once. Sequencing was done on a sample of PBMCs. The receptors originated from a woman aged 25-40 years in good health and CMV-seronegative. CDR3s include the opening cysteine and the closing phenylalanine or tryptophan. D genes are given only for firm matches. Clone size is not always given. Where it is, it says once, few, many or a class for expanded clones.

v_call	clone_size	j_call	d_call	cdr3_nt	cdr3_aa
TRBV29-1	NA	TRBJ1-2	TRBD1	TGCAGCGTTGGACAGGGGGCGAGTGGCTACACCTTC	CSVGQGASGYTF
TRBV27	NA	TRBJ1-2	NA	TGTGCCAGCACTCCCCGGGGGGGCTATGGCTACACCTTC	CASTPRGGYGYTF
TRBV19	NA	TRBJ2-7	NA	TGTGCCAGCTCAACACCATTTACCTACGAGCAGTACTTC	CASSTPFTYEQYF
TRBV7-2	NA	TRBJ1-4	NA	TGTGCCAGCAGCGTGACAGGAAACAATGAAAAACTGTTTTTT	CASSVTGNNEKLFF
TRBV2	NA	TRBJ2-3	NA	TGTGCCAGCAGGGCTCAGCGGTTAAGCACAGATACGCAGTATTTT	CASRAQRLSTDTQYF
TRBV4-2	NA	TRBJ2-1	TRBD2	TGTGCCAGCAGCCTGGGGGGGTCCTACAATGAGCAGTTCTTC	CASSLGGSYNEQFF
TRBV29-1	NA	TRBJ1-1	NA	TGCAGCGGGCGGGCTGCTATGATTCCTGAAGCTTTCTTT	CSGRAAMIPEAFF
TRBV5-4	NA	TRBJ2-7	TRBD2	TGTGCCAGCAGCCAGGGTGGGGGAGGGCCGTCCGCCTACGAGCAGTACTTC	CASSQGGGGPSAYEQYF
TRBV30	many	TRBJ1-3	TRBD1	TGTGCCTGGAGGCCCAGGGACAGCGGCTCTGGAAACACCATATATTTT	CAWRPRDSGSGNTIYF
TRBV28	once	TRBJ2-7	NA	TGTGCCAGCAGTGAGGCCCTAGGCCTGACCTACGAGCAGTACTTC	CASSEALGLTYEQYF
TRBV18	NA	TRBJ1-5	TRBD1	TGTGCCAGCTCACCACTTGCCCTTTCCGGACAGGGGGCTGGTCAGCCCCAGCATTTT	CASSPLALSGQGAGQPQHF
TRBV7-9	once	TRBJ1-6	TRBD1	TGTGCCAGCAGCCCGGGACAGGCTAATTCACCCCTCCACTTT	CASSPGQANSPLHF
TRBV15	NA	TRBJ2-7	NA	TGTGCCACCAGCAGAGAGGGTACTAGTCACGAGCAGTACTTC	CATSREGTSHEQYF
TRBV6-6	NA	TRBJ1-3	NA	TGTGCCAGCACCCAATCGGCACAGCCGCTCACCATATATTTT	CASTQSAQPLTIYF
TRBV10-3	NA	TRBJ2-5	TRBD2	TGTGCCATCAGTCCGCGGGAGGGTCAAGAGACCCAGTACTTC	CAISPREGQETQYF
TRBV11-2	NA	TRBJ1-3	TRBD1	TGTGCCAGCAGCCCCGGGACAGGGGGACGAAGAAACACCATATATTTT	CASSPGTGGRRNTIYF
TRBV9	NA	TRBJ2-2	NA	TGTGCCAGCACCGTTGCGTCAGGTGGGGAGCTGTTTTTT	CASTVASGGELFF
TRBV30	NA	TRBJ2-5	NA	TGTGCCGTAACCCGGGACACCCGGACCCAGTACTTC	CAVTRDTRTQYF
TRBV29-1	NA	TRBJ1-4	NA	TGCAGCGTTGAGTCTCGGGGGAAGACTAATGAAAAACTGTTTTTT	CSVESRGKTNEKLFF
TRBV15	NA	TRBJ1-3	NA	TGTGCCACCAGCAGAGATCTTGGGGCGGTATATTTT	CATSRDLGAVYF
TRBV7-9	NA	TRBJ1-1	NA	TGTGCCAGCAGCTTAGATTCGGGGGCTGAAGCTTTCTTT	CASSLDSGAEAFF
TRBV23-1	NA	TRBJ2-3	TRBD2	TGCGCCAGCAGTCAATCGACACACTCACCTAGCGGGAGGGACACAGATACGCAGTATTTT	CASSQSTHSPSGRDTDTQYF
TRBV28	NA	TRBJ1-1	NA	TGTGCCAGCAGGGGGAGTAACACTGAAGCTTTCTTT	CASRGSNTEAFF
TRBV19	NA	TRBJ2-7	NA	TGTGCCAGTAGTATGTCAGGTCTAATGGACGAGCAGTACTTC	CASSMSGLMDEQYF
TRBV2	NA	TRBJ2-2	NA	TGTGCCAGCAGTGAAGGGCGGGCAGGGGCGGGTACCGGGGAGCTGTTTTTT	CASSEGRAGAGTGELFF
TRBV9	NA	TRBJ2-7	TRBD1	TGTGCCAGCAGCGTAGTAGGGACAGGGACGGAGCAGTACTTC	CASSVVGTGTEQYF
TRBV19	NA	TRBJ1-4	TRBD1	TGTGCCAGTAGTATAGGACAGGGGGCTGAAAAACTGTTTTTT	CASSIGQGAEKLFF
TRBV29-1	few	TRBJ2-2	TRBD2	TGCAGCGTTGAAGGGTTTAAAGGCGGGAGAGGAGGTACCGGGGAGCTGTTTTTT	CSVEGFKGGRGGTGELFF
TRBV7-9	NA	TRBJ2-5	NA	TGTGCCAGCAGCCGTACCGGGACCCAGTACTTC	CASSRTGTQYF
TRBV7-7	NA	TRBJ2-2	NA	TGTGCCAGCAGCTTGGACAGTGTCGGGGAGCTGTTTTTT	CASSLDSVGELFF
TRBV10-3	NA	TRBJ1-6	NA	TGTGCCATCAGGACGGACAGTAATAATTCACCCCTCCACTTT	CAIRTDSNNSPLHF
TRBV21-1	NA	TRBJ2-1	NA	TGTGCCAGCAGCAAAGATCGGACTAGCGGGAGGGAATCCTACAATGAGCAGTTCTTC	CASSKDRTSGRESYNEQFF
TRBV4-1	once	TRBJ2-1	TRBD2	TGCGCCAGCAGCCTGACTAGCACCTACAATGAGCAGTTCTTC	CASSLTSTYNEQFF
TRBV6-1	NA	TRBJ2-3	NA	TGTGCCAGCAGTGCTCCACAAGATACGCAGTATTTT	CASSAPQDTQYF
TRBV25-1	NA	TRBJ1-1	NA	TGTGCCAGCAGTGAATATGTGGCAGCTGAAGCTTTCTTT	CASSEYVAAEAFF
TRBV29-1	NA	TRBJ2-3	TRBD2	TGCAGCGTTGAAGATCCGGGACTAGCGGAATTCACAGATACGCAGTATTTT	CSVEDPGLAEFTDTQYF
TRBV5-6	NA	TRBJ2-6	NA	TGTGCCAGCAGCCCCTCAGGGCTCTCTGGGGCCAACGTCCTGACTTTC	CASSPSGLSGANVLTF
TRBV5-1	NA	TRBJ1-4	NA	TGCGCCAGCAGCTTTGCGGGTGCACCTAATGAAAAACTGTTTTTT	CASSFAGAPNEKLFF
TRBV6-5	NA	TRBJ2-7	TRBD2	TGTGCCAGCCGTATAGGACTAGCGGGAGAAGACGAGCAGTACTTC	CASRIGLAGEDEQYF
TRBV29-1	NA	TRBJ2-6	NA	TGCAGCGTCTCGGGAGCTGGGGCCAACGTCCTGACTTTC	CSVSGAGANVLTF
TRBV5-1	few	TRBJ2-7	NA	TGCGCCAGCACGACAGAAGGCTACGAGCAGTACTTC	CASTTEGYEQYF
TRBV6-5	NA	TRBJ2-6	NA	TGTGCCACCTCTAAAACTTCTGGGGCCAACGTCCTGACTTTC	CATSKTSGANVLTF
TRBV6-5	NA	TRBJ2-7	TRBD2	TGTGCCAGCAGAGAACTAGCGGGAAACTACGAGCAGTACTTC	CASRELAGNYEQYF
TRBV6-1	NA	TRBJ2-1	TRBD2	TGTGCCAGCAAGGGCGGGAGCGTCTACAATGAGCAGTTCTTC	CASKGGSVYNEQFF
TRBV6-1	few	TRBJ1-5	NA	TGTGCCAGCAGTGAGGGACACAGGGCTGGTCAGCCCCAGCATTTT	CASSEGHRAGQPQHF
TRBV28	few	TRBJ2-2	NA	TGTGCCAGCAGGGACGGGGGATCAACCGGGGAGCTGTTTTTT	CASRDGGSTGELFF
TRBV5-6	NA	TRBJ1-5	TRBD1	TGTGCCAGCAGCTTGGGGGGGTCGACAGGGCGGAATCAGCCCCAGCATTTT	CASSLGGSTGRNQPQHF
TRBV5-1	few	TRBJ1-2	TRBD1	TGCGCCAGCAGCTACAACAGGGGTCACTATGGCTACACCTTC	CASSYNRGHYGYTF
TRBV27	NA	TRBJ1-2	NA	TGTGCCAGCAGTGCGACAGGAACCTATGGCTACACCTTC	CASSATGTYGYTF
TRBV18	NA	TRBJ2-7	TRBD2	TGTGCCAGCTCACCACTGGGGGGGACGAACGAGCAGTACTTC	CASSPLGGTNEQYF
TRBV6-1	NA	TRBJ2-7	NA	TGTGCCAGCAGTGAAAGGGGGGGAGTCTACGAGCAGTACTTC	CASSERGGVYEQYF
TRBV5-4	NA	TRBJ2-7	TRBD1	TGTGCCAGCAGCAAGGGACAGCGAGACTACGAGCAGTACTTC	CASSKGQRDYEQYF
TRBV5-4	NA	TRBJ2-7	TRBD1	TGTGCCAGCAGCAGGGCCGGGACAGAAAACTACGAGCAGTACTTC	CASSRAGTENYEQYF
TRBV6-5	NA	TRBJ1-1	TRBD1	TGTGCCAGCAGTTACTCGAACAGGGGCAACACTGAAGCTTTCTTT	CASSYSNRGNTEAFF
TRBV7-8	NA	TRBJ2-7	TRBD1	TGTGCCAGCAGCGATCATCGCAGGGGGCGCAGAGCCGAGCAGTACTTC	CASSDHRRGRRAEQYF
TRBV27	NA	TRBJ1-5	NA	TGTGCCAGCAGTTTATCAGCCACCCCCAATCAGCCCCAGCATTTT	CASSLSATPNQPQHF
TRBV7-9	NA	TRBJ2-1	TRBD1	TGTGCCAGCAGCTTCCTGACAGGGCTCTACAATGAGCAGTTCTTC	CASSFLTGLYNEQFF
TRBV28	NA	TRBJ1-4	TRBD1	TGTGCCAGCAGTCCCCCGGGACAGGGGGCTGGAAAACTGTTTTTT	CASSPPGQGAGKLFF
TRBV6-5	once	TRBJ2-5	NA	TGTGCCAGCAGCTATGACAGCCTAGCGTCCCAGTACTTC	CASSYDSLASQYF